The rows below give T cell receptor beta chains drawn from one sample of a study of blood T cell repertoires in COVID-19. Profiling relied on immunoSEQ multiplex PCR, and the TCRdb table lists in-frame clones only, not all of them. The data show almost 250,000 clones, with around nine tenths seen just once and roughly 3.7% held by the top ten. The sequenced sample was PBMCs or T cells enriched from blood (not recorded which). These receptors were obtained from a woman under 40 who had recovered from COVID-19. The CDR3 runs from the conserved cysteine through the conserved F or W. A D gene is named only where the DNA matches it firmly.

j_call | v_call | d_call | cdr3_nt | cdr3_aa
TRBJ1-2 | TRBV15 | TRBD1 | TGTGCCACCAGCAGGAGACAGGGACCCTATGGCTACACCTTC | CATSRRQGPYGYTF
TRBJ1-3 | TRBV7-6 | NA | TGTGCCAGCAGCTTAAATCAGGGCCCCACCTCTGGAAACACCATATATTTT | CASSLNQGPTSGNTIYF
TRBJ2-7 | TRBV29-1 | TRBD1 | TGCAGCGTTGAAGCGGAACCGGGACAGGTCTACGAGCAGTACTTC | CSVEAEPGQVYEQYF
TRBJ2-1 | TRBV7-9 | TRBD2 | TGTGCCAGCAGCCCGCTAGCGGGAGATTTAGGGTCCTACAATGAGCAGTTCTTC | CASSPLAGDLGSYNEQFF
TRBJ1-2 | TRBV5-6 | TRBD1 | TGTGCCAGCAGCCTGGACAGGGGGTACTATGGCTACACCTTC | CASSLDRGYYGYTF
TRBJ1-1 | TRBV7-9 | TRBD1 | TGTGCCAGCAGCTTACCGACCGGGACAGGAGCTTTCTTT | CASSLPTGTGAFF
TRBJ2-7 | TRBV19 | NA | TGTGCCAGCACTCCCTGGGCGGGGGCCGAGCAGTACTTC | CASTPWAGAEQYF
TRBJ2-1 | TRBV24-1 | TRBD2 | TGTGCCACCAGTGACTCCACACTAGCGGTTATAAACAATGAGCAGTTCTTC | CATSDSTLAVINNEQFF
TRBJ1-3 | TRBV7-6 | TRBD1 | TGTGCCAGCAGCTCACCACCGGGACAGGGCCCTTCAGGTGGAAACACCATATATTTT | CASSSPPGQGPSGGNTIYF
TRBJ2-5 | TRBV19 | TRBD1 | TGTGCCAGTAGTATCCGGGACAGGGGTCCGAAAGAGACCCAGTACTTC | CASSIRDRGPKETQYF
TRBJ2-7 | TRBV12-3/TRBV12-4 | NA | TGTGCCAGCAGTTTAGTGGCCAAGTACGAGCAGTACTTC | CASSLVAKYEQYF